The entry below gives a single T cell receptor (beta chain) sequence along with its context. Its target is unknown. Any gene name here is a mouse gene name. The observed sequence ends 1 residue before the CDR3 terminus, with the missing tail filled in from the germline J gene. Additional DNA sequences in this sample encode the identical CDR3. TCRdb keeps only in-frame clones here, not all; method: immunoSEQ multiplex PCR. This repertoire shows about 9,000 clones, 40% to 55% found once; its top ten account for 6.5% to 9%. The CDR3 covers 14 residues. V gave up 4 bases and J gave up 4 bases, with 8 bases separating them. Germline loops: CDR1 KGHPV, CDR2 FQNQEV (reference sequence). Time point defined: mouse harvest day 7 after allogeneic transplant. The graft held 10^6 splenic CD5+ T cells and 10^7 T-cell-depleted bone marrow cells. B6 (H2b) cells into BALB/c (H2d) mice; tissues taken at day 7 or 14. The data originate from a study of tissue T cells after allogeneic stem cell transplantation.

Study conclusions and caveats: Across patients, clones rarely overlapped, yet motif clusters were shared tissue-specifically. Anatomically similar tissues had similar TCR repertoires within each patient. Only a limited share of tissue TCRs appeared in blood or spleen.

This chain connects TRBV26 to TRBJ1-6; D is possibly TRBD1 (6 bases). TRBJ1-6 belongs to the ORF category, with a function that is uncertain. The sample comprised gut tissue. This receptor was obtained from a female BALB/c mouse given C57BL/6 T cells with graft-versus-host disease after an allogeneic hematopoietic cell transplant. The CDR3 protein is CASSPGQYNSPLYF. Partial CDR3 DNA: TGTGCCAGCAGTCCGGGACAATATAATTCGCCCCTCTAC.